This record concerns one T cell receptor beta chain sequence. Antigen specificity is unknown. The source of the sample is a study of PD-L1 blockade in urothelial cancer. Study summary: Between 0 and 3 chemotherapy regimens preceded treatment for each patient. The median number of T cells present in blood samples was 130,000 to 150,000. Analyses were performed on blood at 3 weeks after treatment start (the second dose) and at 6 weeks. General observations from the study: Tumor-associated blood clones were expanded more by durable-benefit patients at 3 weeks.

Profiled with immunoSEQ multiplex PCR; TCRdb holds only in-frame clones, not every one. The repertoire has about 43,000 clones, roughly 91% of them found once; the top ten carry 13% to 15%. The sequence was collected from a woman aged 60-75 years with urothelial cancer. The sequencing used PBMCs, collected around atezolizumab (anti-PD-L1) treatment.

The CDR3 reads CASRRDAQGGFTDTQYF. In DNA, the CDR3 is TGTGCCAGCAGGAGGGATGCGCAGGGAGGTTTCACAGATACGCAGTATTTT. V is TRBV2 and J is TRBJ2-3; perhaps TRBD2 as D (6 bases). Trimming pared 6 bases from V and 2 bases from J, leaving 21 bases between. The CDR3 has 17 amino acids. Germline V gives CDR1 SNHLY, CDR2 FYNNEI.